These 21 T cell receptor beta chains originate from one sample sequenced in a study of shared clonotypes between healthy human individuals. Libraries were prepared by immunoSEQ multiplex PCR; TCRdb keeps only in-frame clonotypes and omits some of them. The repertoire holds fewer than 550,000 clones, with almost 80% as singletons. Sequences were obtained from PBMCs. All receptors derive from a woman aged 40 to 50 in good health. Some clones in this sample may be carry-over from other donors' samples.

V is TRBV2 and J is TRBJ2-7; D is uncertain. There are 11 residues in the CDR3. V gave up 8 bases and J gave up 7 bases, with 12 bases separating them. The germline CDR1 and CDR2 sequences are SNHLY and FYNNEI. CDR3 sequence (DNA): TGTGCCAGCTGGGCCCTTAGGGAGCAGTACTTC. Its translation is CASWALREQYF. Supplemented by reference TRBV2 and TRBJ2-7, the full variable domain reads EPEVTQTPSHQVTQMGQEVILRCVPISNHLYFYWYRQILGQKVEFLVSFYNNEISEKSEIFDDQFSVERPDGSNFTLKIRSTKLEDSAMYFCASWALREQYFGPGTRLTVT.

This chain uses TRBV6-5 with TRBJ2-3, with TRBD2 identical over 8 bases. The length of the CDR3 is 15 residues. Per germline, CDR1 MNHEY and CDR2 SVGAGI. The V gene end was trimmed by 5 bases and the J gene end by 1 base; junction bases not matched to a gene: 5. This chain's CDR3 is CASSHPTSGTDTQYF. DNA for the CDR3: TGTGCCAGCAGTCACCCGACTAGCGGCACAGATACGCAGTATTTT.

This clone was detected once. Other DNA sequences in this sample translate to the same CDR3. V is TRBV30 and J is TRBJ2-5, with D unclear. V was cut by 0 bases and J by 5 bases, with 4 bases left in between. CDR3 length: 11 amino acids. CDR1 GTSNPN and CDR2 SVGIG come from the germline V gene (reference sequence). The chain's CDR3 is CAWSVRETQYF. The DNA of the CDR3 is TGTGCCTGGAGTGTGCGGGAGACCCAGTACTTC.

The genes are TRBV14 and TRBJ2-7; D unresolved. V gave up 1 base and J gave up 0 bases, with 7 bases separating them. The CDR3 contains 14 residues. Germline V gene data show CDR1 as SGHDN and CDR2 as FVKESK. Here the CDR3 reads CASSQVRISYEQYF. Written as DNA, the CDR3 is TGTGCCAGCAGCCAAGTACGAATCTCCTACGAGCAGTACTTC.

The chain employs TRBV2 and TRBJ1-1; D is unresolved. Germline V gene lookup returns CDR1 SNHLY and CDR2 FYNNEI. The V end was cut by 8 bases, the J end by 2 bases, with 12 bases between. The CDR3 consists of 13 residues. The CDR3 sequence: CASSPAINTEAFF. The CDR3 region has the DNA TGTGCCAGCTCTCCAGCAATAAACACTGAAGCTTTCTTT.

The V gene is TRBV2, the J gene TRBJ1-1; the D is unclear. The CDR3 has 14 residues. The ends were cut back, 8 bases at V and 1 base at J, with 14 bases in the middle. Germline CDR1 and CDR2: SNHLY and FYNNEI. CDR3: CASLAQAENTEAFF. DNA for the CDR3: TGTGCCAGCCTAGCGCAGGCTGAGAACACTGAAGCTTTCTTT.

V and J are TRBV7-8 and TRBJ2-5; D ambiguous. The length of the CDR3 is 11 residues. Trimming removed 5 bases at V and 9 bases at J, with 10 bases between. Per germline, CDR1 SGHVS and CDR2 FQNEAQ. The CDR3 region has the DNA TGTGCCAGCAGCCGCCGAGGTCCCCAGTACTTC. Translation: CASSRRGPQYF.

This clone was counted between two and nine times. The chain links TRBV2 to TRBJ1-2, with no clear D. The V gene lost 0 bases and the J gene lost 2 bases, with 13 bases spanning the gap. There are 16 residues in the CDR3. CDR1 is SNHLY and CDR2 is FYNNEI in the germline V gene. CDR3 DNA sequence: TGTGCCAGCAGTGAAGCGCGACACGTCATCAACTATGGCTACACCTTC. Its protein product is CASSEARHVINYGYTF. Variable domain in full (rest from reference TRBV2 and TRBJ1-2): EPEVTQTPSHQVTQMGQEVILRCVPISNHLYFYWYRQILGQKVEFLVSFYNNEISEKSEIFDDQFSVERPDGSNFTLKIRSTKLEDSAMYFCASSEARHVINYGYTFGSGTRLTVV.

The chain combines TRBV7-9 with TRBJ1-5, with 9 bases matching TRBD1. CDR1 is SEHNR and CDR2 is FQNEAQ in the germline V gene (reference sequence). V shed 1 base, J shed 11 bases, and the junction held 3 bases outside the gene matches. The CDR3 contains 13 residues. The CDR3 protein is CASSLGTGESQHF. CDR3 sequence (DNA): TGTGCCAGCAGCTTAGGGACAGGGGAATCCCAGCATTTT.

Concerning this clone itself: A junction boundary mismatches the germline segment, possibly from a read error. The CDR3 here is CASSLEGAGTQYF. DNA of the CDR3: TGTGCTAGCAGCTTAGAGGGGGCCGGGACCCAGTACTTC. This sequence joins TRBV7-7 and TRBJ2-5; 7 positions agree with TRBD1. The CDR3 sequence is 13 residues long. The germline gives CDR1 SSHAT, CDR2 FNYEAQ (reference sequence).

This chain links TRBV7-2 with TRBJ2-7; 10 bases are shared with TRBD1. Germline V CDR1 and CDR2: SGHTA, FQGNSA. The CDR3 length is 15 residues. V trimming: 6 bases; J trimming: 0 bases; junction bases outside the gene matches: 5. The CDR3 loop reads CASRRRTGGSYEQYF. In DNA, the CDR3 is TGTGCCAGCAGGCGAAGGACAGGGGGCTCCTACGAGCAGTACTTC. Variable domain in full (rest from reference TRBV7-2 and TRBJ2-7): GAGVSQSPSNKVTEKGKDVELRCDPISGHTALYWYRQSLGQGLEFLIYFQGNSAPDKSGLPSDRFSAERTGGSVSTLTIQRTQQEDSAVYLCASRRRTGGSYEQYFGPGTRLTVT.

The CDR3 protein is CASSHLAGGYEQYF. CDR3 DNA sequence: TGTGCCAGCAGTCACTTAGCGGGAGGGTACGAGCAGTACTTC. The chain combines TRBV7-6 with TRBJ2-7; 11 nucleotides match TRBD2. This CDR3 contains 14 residues. Germline CDR1 SGHVS, CDR2 FNYEAQ. J gave up 4 bases and V 6 bases, and 5 bases lay outside the gene matches.

The V gene is TRBV2, the J gene TRBJ2-1; possibly TRBD1 for D (6 bases). Trimming stripped 4 bases from V and 6 bases from J, with 10 bases between. Germline CDR1 is SNHLY and CDR2 is FYNNEI. The CDR3 length is 13 residues. CDR3 loop: CASSAETGNEQFF. CDR3 bases: TGTGCCAGCAGTGCCGAGACAGGCAATGAGCAGTTCTTC.

V and J are TRBV7-2 and TRBJ2-3; tentatively, D is TRBD2 (5 bases). V lost 3 bases and J lost 2, with 21 bases in between. The CDR3 contains 18 residues. Germline CDR1 is SGHTA and CDR2 is FQGNSA. The CDR3, as DNA: TGTGCCAGCAGCTTTAGAGAGGGCTTATTTCGACTCACAGATACGCAGTATTTT. This sequence encodes CASSFREGLFRLTDTQYF.

The chain is built from TRBV5-1 and TRBJ2-5; no clear D. Germline loops: CDR1 SGHRS, CDR2 YFSETQ. Trimming shortened V by 2 bases and J by 4 bases, and 12 bases separated the two germline ends. The CDR3 covers 14 residues. Written as DNA, the CDR3 is TGCGCCAGCAGCTTTGGTGGGGTGGGAGAGACCCAGTACTTC. It codes for CASSFGGVGETQYF.

V gene TRBV9 combines with J gene TRBJ1-3, with D perhaps matching TRBD1 (6 bases). Germline V gives CDR1 SGDLS, CDR2 YYNGEE. The CDR3 extends over 17 amino acids. Trimming took off 0 bases at V and 0 bases at J, with 13 bases between the two ends. The CDR3 region is CASSVGRGADSGNTIYF. The DNA for the CDR3 is TGTGCCAGCAGCGTAGGCCGGGGGGCTGACTCTGGAAACACCATATATTTT.

The gene calls are TRBV4-3 and TRBJ2-3; D possibly corresponds to TRBD1 (7 bases). From germline, CDR1 is LGHNA and CDR2 YSLEER. V was trimmed by 1 base and J by 0 bases, leaving 26 bases between them. The CDR3 length is 21 residues. As DNA, the CDR3 is TGCGCCAGCAGCCAAGTTAGGCAGGGGGGATCTATCACCACTAGCACAGATACGCAGTATTTT. It specifies CASSQVRQGGSITTSTDTQYF.

The gene calls are TRBV21-1 and TRBJ2-3; the table names TRBD2, a call not compared with the DNA. TRBV21-1 is reported as a pseudogene. There are 14 residues in the CDR3. CDR3 in DNA: TGTGCCAGCAGGCTGGGCGGGAGCACAGATACGCAGTATTTT. Amino acids: CASRLGGSTDTQYF.

This clone occurred once. The V call is TRBV10-3, the J call TRBJ2-5; D perhaps matches TRBD2 (6 bases). The J call could be wrong; TRBJ2-7 is a better fit for the DNA end. Germline CDR1 and CDR2: ENHRY and SYGVKD. The CDR3 is made up of 14 amino acids. CDR3 amino acids: CAISRGGPLGEQYF. The CDR3 DNA sequence: TGTGCCATCAGTAGGGGAGGCCCGTTGGGCGAGCAGTACTTC.

This sequence joins TRBV6-5 and TRBJ2-3; possible D gene TRBD2, 6 bases. The V end lost 7 bases, the J end lost 8 bases, and 22 bases lay between the germline ends. The CDR3 has 15 amino acids. Germline CDR1 is MNHEY and CDR2 is SVGAGI. The CDR3: CASTSRDRGFGTQYF. DNA for the CDR3: TGTGCCAGCACCTCCCGGGATCGGGGGTTCGGTACGCAGTATTTT.

The chain carries TRBV28 and TRBJ1-4; D not certain. CDR3 length equals 14 residues. V dropped 5 bases and J dropped 7 bases, with 14 bases sitting between them. Germline-derived CDR1 and CDR2 are MDHEN and SYDVKM. The CDR3, as DNA: TGTGCCAGCAGTCATTTCAGGTTTATTGAAAAACTGTTTTTT. It encodes CASSHFRFIEKLFF.